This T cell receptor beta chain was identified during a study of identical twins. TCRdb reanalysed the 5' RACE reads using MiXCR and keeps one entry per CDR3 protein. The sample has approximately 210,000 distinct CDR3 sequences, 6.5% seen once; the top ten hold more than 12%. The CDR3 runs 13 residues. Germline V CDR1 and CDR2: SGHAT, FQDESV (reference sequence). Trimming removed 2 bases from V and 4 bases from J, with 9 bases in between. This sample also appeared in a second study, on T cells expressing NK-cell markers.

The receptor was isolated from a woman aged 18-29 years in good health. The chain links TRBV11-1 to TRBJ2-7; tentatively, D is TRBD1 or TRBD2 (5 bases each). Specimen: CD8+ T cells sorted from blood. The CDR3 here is CASSLRDDYEQYF. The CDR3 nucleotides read TGTGCCAGCAGCTTAAGGGACGATTACGAGCAGTACTTC. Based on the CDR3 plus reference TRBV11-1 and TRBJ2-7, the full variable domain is EAEVAQSPRYKITEKSQAVAFWCDPISGHATLYWYRQILGQGPELLVQFQDESVVDDSQLPKDRFSAERLKGVDSTLKIQPAELGDSAMYLCASSLRDDYEQYFGPGTRLTVT.